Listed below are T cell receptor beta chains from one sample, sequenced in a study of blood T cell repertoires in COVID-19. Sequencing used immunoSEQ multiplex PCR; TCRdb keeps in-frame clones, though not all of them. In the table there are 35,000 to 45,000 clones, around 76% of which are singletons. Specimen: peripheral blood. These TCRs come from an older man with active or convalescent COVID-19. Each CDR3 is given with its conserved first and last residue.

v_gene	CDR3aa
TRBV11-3	CASSPSRGNSPLHF
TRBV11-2	CASSSPGLAPGNEQFF
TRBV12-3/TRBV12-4	CASSFQIYGYTF
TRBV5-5	CASSVDGTWETQYF
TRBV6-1	CASNVAGLEQYF
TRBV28	CASSEQGHEQYF
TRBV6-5	CASRKPTSSYSLFF
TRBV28	CASLVDRGVGGYTF
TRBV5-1	CASSIGQGAKTQYF
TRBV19	CASSTGTVSSPLHF
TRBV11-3	CASSLVQGRNEQYF